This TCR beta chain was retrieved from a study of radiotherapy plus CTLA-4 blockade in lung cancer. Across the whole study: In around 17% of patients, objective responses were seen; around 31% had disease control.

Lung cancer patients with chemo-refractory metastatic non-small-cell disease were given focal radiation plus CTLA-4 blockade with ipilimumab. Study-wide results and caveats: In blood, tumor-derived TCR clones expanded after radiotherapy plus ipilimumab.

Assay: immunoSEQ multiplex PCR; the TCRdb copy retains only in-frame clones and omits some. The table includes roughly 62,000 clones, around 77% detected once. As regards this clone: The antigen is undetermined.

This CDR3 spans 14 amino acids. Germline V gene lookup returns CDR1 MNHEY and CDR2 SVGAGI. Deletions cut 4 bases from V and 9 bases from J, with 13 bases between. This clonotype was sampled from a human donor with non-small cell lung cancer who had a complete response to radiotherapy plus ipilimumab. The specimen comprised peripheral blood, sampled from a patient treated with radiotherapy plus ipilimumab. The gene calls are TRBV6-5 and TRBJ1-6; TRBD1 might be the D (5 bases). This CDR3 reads CASSSGQRSSPLHF. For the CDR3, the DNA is TGTGCCAGCAGTTCAGGGCAGCGGAGTTCACCCCTCCACTTT.